This T cell receptor beta chain was recovered during a study of T-cell memory formation after mild COVID-19. A word on this clonotype: Its target is unknown.

Via MiXCR, TCRdb re-called the 5' RACE reads, giving one row per CDR3 protein. Among approximately 560,000 distinct CDR3 sequences listed, 17% were seen once. The germline CDR1 and CDR2 sequences are SGHTA and FQGNSA. The germline V and J ends were trimmed by 1 base and 9 bases, with 13 bases remaining between them. The CDR3 sequence is 14 residues long. Overall study results and limits: Researchers found some responding clones in pre-infection memory, a sign that cross-reactive memory joined.

Source material: PBMCs or a T cell subset sorted from them (not recorded which). The sequence was obtained from an adult woman who had mild COVID-19 (a few samples of this study predate the infection). Cell type and time point are not known. The chain is built from TRBV7-2 and TRBJ2-1; D is perhaps TRBD1 or TRBD2 (5 bases each). The CDR3 coding sequence is TGTGCCAGCAGCTTAGATCTGGGGGTTAGTGAGCAGTTCTTC. Its protein is CASSLDLGVSEQFF.